This T cell receptor (beta chain) was documented in a study of breast tumors, draining lymph nodes, adjacent tissues. Study observations and caveats: Data only fit, rather than demonstrated, lymph node origin of most tumor T cells. Findings are consistent with lymph node origin and intratumoral expansion of most tumor T cells.

TCRdb re-analysed the multiplex PCR reads in MiXCR, keeping a single row per CDR3 protein. Of 150,000 to 200,000 distinct CDR3 sequences listed, about 33% are singletons. Only a few counts were recorded for this clonotype. The target antigen is unknown. This CDR3 contains 13 residues. Between the trimmed V and J ends, which lost 3 bases and 2 bases, there was a span of 7 bases. Germline V gives CDR1 LGHDT, CDR2 YNNKEL (reference sequence). Axillary draining lymph nodes of breast cancer patients supplied the node samples. The chain is built from TRBV3-1 and TRBJ1-2; D unresolved. Material: axillary lymph node tissue. The clonotype originates from a female donor with breast cancer. Some clones in this sample may be carry-over from other donors' samples. The CDR3 region has the DNA TGTGCCAGCAGCCAGGCAGAAAACTATGGCTACACCTTC. Its protein is CASSQAENYGYTF.